This entry lists 21 T cell receptor beta chains sequenced from one sample in a study of T-cell reconstitution after alpha-beta-depleted transplantation in children. Unique molecular identifiers were incorporated into the prepared TCRbeta library. TCRdb used MiXCR to reprocess the PCR reads, holding one entry per CDR3 protein. In the table there are hundreds of thousands of distinct CDR3 sequences, over 10% of which are singletons. This specimen consisted of PBMCs, mostly from graft donor cells, obtained 360 days after TCRalphabeta/CD19-depleted stem cell transplant. These receptors were taken from a male patient younger than 18 who had a stem cell transplant for acute myeloid leukemia, so the T cells may come from the graft donor.

The chain combines TRBV2 with TRBJ2-3, with 10 positions matching TRBD2. The trim removed 7 bases at V and 5 bases at J, leaving 12 bases unmatched. This CDR3 has 16 residues. Germline V lookup: CDR1 SNHLY, CDR2 FYNNEI. CDR3 amino acids: CASNQKSGRAIDTQYF. CDR3 in DNA: TGTGCCAGCAACCAAAAGAGCGGGAGGGCCATAGATACGCAGTATTTT.

In its sample, this clonotype was seen a few times. J is TRBJ2-3 and V is TRBV24-1, with D possibly TRBD1 on 6 matching bases. The germline V and J ends were trimmed by 4 bases and 8 bases, with 12 bases remaining between them. This CDR3 is 13 amino acids long. CDR1 and CDR2 (germline): KGHDR, SFDVKD. The CDR3 spells CATSEPGVSTQYF. The CDR3 nucleotides read TGTGCCACCAGTGAACCAGGGGTCTCTACGCAGTATTTT.

The CDR3 here is CASSPEDRVVYGYTF. In DNA, the CDR3 is TGTGCCAGCTCACCCGAGGACAGGGTGGTCTATGGCTACACCTTC. The V call is TRBV18, the J call TRBJ1-2; TRBD1 matches at 8 bases. The CDR3 covers 15 residues. The V segment lost 3 bases and the J segment 4 bases; nucleotides outside the gene matches: 7. Per the germline V gene, CDR1 is KGHSH and CDR2 is LQKENI.

The rearrangement links TRBV12-3 or TRBV12-4 to TRBJ1-2; 8 bases agree with TRBD1. The CDR3 is 14 residues long. Trimming took 7 bases from V and 1 from J; bases not matched to a gene: 5. The CDR3 nucleotides are TGTGCCAGCACCCCGACAGGGGTTAACTATGGCTACACCTTC. Its translation: CASTPTGVNYGYTF.

This clonotype has ten or more counts. This CDR3 reads CASSPGLAGGSYEQYF. CDR3 DNA sequence: TGTGCCAGCAGCCCGGGACTAGCGGGGGGGTCCTACGAGCAGTACTTC. The genes are TRBV6-1 and TRBJ2-7, with 16 bases matching TRBD2. Unmatched junction bases numbered 3, after V lost 6 bases and J lost 1 base. The CDR3 loop spans 16 amino acids. Germline V gene lookup returns CDR1 MNHNS and CDR2 SASEGT.

This clonotype has more than one count but fewer than ten. The chain combines TRBV11-2 with TRBJ2-7, with 12 positions matching TRBD2. Trimming cost V 4 bases and J 2 bases; bases outside gene matches: 15. CDR1 is SGHAT, CDR2 FQNNGV, per germline. The CDR3 consists of 19 residues. CDR3 in DNA: TGTGCCAGCAGCTCCCCTTTATCGGGCCTAGCGGGAGGGACCTACGAGCAGTACTTC. Protein sequence: CASSSPLSGLAGGTYEQYF. Using reference TRBV11-2 and TRBJ2-7 for the parts outside the CDR3, the full variable domain is EAGVAQSPRYKIIEKRQSVAFWCNPISGHATLYWYQQILGQGPKLLIQFQNNGVVDDSQLPKDRFSAERLKGVDSTLKIQPAKLEDSAVYLCASSSPLSGLAGGTYEQYFGPGTRLTVT.

CDR3 sequence (DNA): TGTGCCAGCAGCGTTCTCTCCGGGAATGAGCAGTTCTTC. This codes for CASSVLSGNEQFF. The chain has TRBV9 and TRBJ2-1; D remains unclear. The CDR3 sequence is 13 residues long. The V gene lost 2 bases and the J gene lost 7 bases, with 10 bases spanning the gap. The germline gives CDR1 SGDLS, CDR2 YYNGEE. Combining the CDR3 with reference TRBV9 and TRBJ2-1 gives the whole variable domain DSGVTQTPKHLITATGQRVTLRCSPRSGDLSVYWYQQSLDQGLQFLIQYYNGEERAKGNILERFSAQQFPDLHSELNLSSLELGDSALYFCASSVLSGNEQFFGPGTRLTVL.

This clonotype was detected only a few times. The rearrangement joins TRBV20-1 to TRBJ1-3, with 11 nucleotides matching TRBD1. The CDR3 consists of 14 residues. V lost 5 bases and J lost 3; bases outside the gene matches: 3. Germline V gene lookup returns CDR1 DFQATT and CDR2 SNEGSKA (reference sequence). CDR3 DNA sequence: TGCAGTGCTCGGACAGGGGGCATTGGAAACACCATATATTTT. Amino acid sequence: CSARTGGIGNTIYF.

This clonotype was seen a few times. V gene TRBV20-1 combines with J gene TRBJ2-7; D call uncertain. CDR3 length: 15 residues. The germline V gene encodes CDR1 DFQATT and CDR2 SNEGSKA (reference sequence). Between the trimmed V and J ends, which lost 0 bases and 5 bases, there was a span of 17 bases. The CDR3 region is CSARDEVNLRNEQYF. In DNA form, the CDR3 reads TGCAGTGCTAGAGATGAGGTAAATCTGAGGAACGAGCAGTACTTC.

This clonotype occurred a few times. The rearrangement links TRBV15 to TRBJ2-7, with D uncertain. The germline CDR1 and CDR2 sequences are LNHNV and YYDKDF (reference sequence). The CDR3 covers 12 residues. Trimming stripped 1 base from V and 6 bases from J, with 7 bases between. The CDR3 DNA reads as TGTGCCACCAGCAGAGTGTCGCGCGAGCAGTACTTC. Amino acid sequence: CATSRVSREQYF.

The chain is built from TRBV10-3 and TRBJ2-1; 8 positions agree with TRBD1. Trimming removed 0 bases from V and 3 bases from J; junction bases left unmatched: 16. The CDR3 runs 20 residues. Per germline, CDR1 ENHRY and CDR2 SYGVKD. Here the CDR3 DNA reads TGTGCCATCAGTGAGTCGGCGGACAGGGTATCTAACCTCTTCTACAATGAGCAGTTCTTC. This translates into CAISESADRVSNLFYNEQFF.

This clonotype was picked up a small number of times. The rearrangement joins TRBV20-1 to TRBJ2-7; D possibly corresponds to TRBD1 (6 bases). V lost 5 bases and J 2 bases, leaving 16 bases between the germline ends. Germline loops: CDR1 DFQATT, CDR2 SNEGSKA (reference sequence). The CDR3 spans 14 residues. CDR3 amino acids: CSARTEDRTYEQYF. CDR3 in DNA: TGCAGTGCTCGGACCGAGGACAGAACCTACGAGCAGTACTTC.

In DNA form, the CDR3 reads TGTGCCAGCAGATATCACCCTATCGACACGTACGAGCAGTACTTC. Translating it yields CASRYHPIDTYEQYF. This sequence joins TRBV6-2 or TRBV6-3 and TRBJ2-7; D ambiguous. The germline CDR1 and CDR2 sequences are MNHEY and SVGEGT. CDR3 size: 15 residues. V lost 6 bases and J lost 4, with 19 bases in between.

This chain links TRBV27 with TRBJ2-5, with 9 bases lining up with TRBD1. CDR3 length: 14 amino acids. Unmatched junction bases numbered 4, after V lost 2 bases and J lost 6 bases. CDR1 is MNHEY and CDR2 is SMNVEV in the germline V gene (reference sequence). In nucleotides, the CDR3 is TGTGCCAGCAGTTTAACAGGGGGCAAAAAGACCCAGTACTTC. Its protein product is CASSLTGGKKTQYF.

This chain connects TRBV20-1 to TRBJ2-5, with a weak D call TRBD2 (5 bases). Per the germline V gene, CDR1 is DFQATT and CDR2 is SNEGSKA (reference sequence). This CDR3 spans 17 amino acids. Trimming removed 6 bases from V and 2 bases from J, with 25 bases in between. CDR3 coding DNA: TGCAGTGCCCCCGGGTTAGCGCCAGACCGAGGGCAAGAGACCCAGTACTTC. Translating gives CSAPGLAPDRGQETQYF.

This clonotype was seen a few times. CDR3 protein: CASGGTLDGRVGVRGLYEQYF. For the CDR3, the DNA is TGTGCCAGCGGAGGCACGTTAGATGGGCGGGTCGGAGTCAGAGGGCTCTACGAGCAGTACTTC. The chain employs TRBV27 and TRBJ2-7; D is possibly TRBD2 (5 bases). V lost 8 bases to trimming and J lost 3 bases, with 38 bases between them. This CDR3 spans 21 amino acids. Looked up from germline, CDR1 is MNHEY and CDR2 is SMNVEV (reference sequence).

Note on this clonotype: A much larger clone sits a single nucleotide away, making a read error possible. The rearrangement joins TRBV29-1 to TRBJ2-5; D not certain. Trimming shortened V by 1 base and J by 3 bases, and 6 bases separated the two germline ends. There are 12 residues in the CDR3. Per the germline V gene, CDR1 is SQVTM and CDR2 is ANQGSEA. The CDR3: CSVEGEEETQYF. CDR3 bases: TGCAGCGTTGAAGGGGAAGAAGAGACCCAGTACTTC.

This clonotype was counted a few times. The chain uses TRBV25-1 and TRBJ2-2; 7 bases agree with TRBD1. This CDR3 region has 14 residues. Per the germline V gene, CDR1 is MGHDK and CDR2 is SYGVNS. V lost 7 bases and J lost 5; bases outside the gene matches: 7. The CDR3 DNA follows: TGTGCCAGCACCAGACAGGGTATAACCGGGGAGCTGTTTTTT. It encodes CASTRQGITGELFF.

This clonotype was seen at least ten times. The chain is built from TRBV28 and TRBJ2-2, with D unresolved. Trimming cost V 10 bases and J 10 bases, with 19 bases left between them. The germline gives CDR1 MDHEN, CDR2 SYDVKM. The CDR3 consists of 13 residues. CDR3 sequence reads: CATTMRSREELFF. CDR3 DNA: TGTGCCACCACCATGCGTTCAAGGGAGGAGCTGTTTTTT.

This clonotype appeared a few times. The chain is built from TRBV28 and TRBJ1-2; D not resolved. Trimming took 6 bases from V and 3 from J, leaving 17 bases between them. CDR1 and CDR2 from the germline V gene are MDHEN and SYDVKM. The CDR3 spans 15 residues. The chain's CDR3 is CASRPQEEGDYGYTF. As DNA, the CDR3 is TGTGCCAGCAGGCCTCAGGAGGAAGGAGACTATGGCTACACCTTC.

This clonotype was counted ten times or more. This chain uses TRBV12-3 or TRBV12-4 with TRBJ2-7, with 7 bases matching TRBD1. The CDR3 loop spans 14 amino acids. J was trimmed by 3 bases and V by 4 bases; bases with no gene match: 6. The CDR3 nucleotides read TGTGCCAGCAGTTCCGACAGGGCCTACTACGAGCAGTACTTC. Its protein is CASSSDRAYYEQYF.